The present T cell receptor beta chain was sequenced within a study of metastatic and nonmetastatic thyroid tumors. Study-wide background: Repertoires from blood and tumor or nodule tissue of malignant and benign thyroid patients were compared.

Each patient went into thyroid surgery without having received any treatment. The study, taken as a whole, reports: Significantly greater TCR beta diversity was reportedly found in malignant thyroid tumors than in benign nodules (in blood and tumor).

Source study methods: Clinicopathological groups of papillary thyroid cancer showed CDR3 differences that were used to build a distant-metastasis classifier. TCRdb reanalyzed the PCR reads with MiXCR. The V and J calls and clone size are TCRdb's, not the authors'. The table records around 18,000 clones, roughly 33% of them present only once. Regarding this clone: Antigen specificity is unknown.

The receptor was isolated from a male donor with papillary thyroid cancer or a benign thyroid nodule (not recorded which). Some clones in this sample may be carry-over from other donors' samples. The material sequenced was tumor tissue.

CDR3 sequence reads: CASSPGDSYEQYF. CDR3 sequence (DNA): TGTGCCAGCTCACCAGGGGACTCCTACGAGCAGTACTTC. The chain links TRBV18 to TRBJ2-7; no clear D gene. This CDR3 comprises 13 residues. The germline gives CDR1 KGHSH, CDR2 LQKENI. V shed 2 bases and J shed 0 bases, with 5 bases lying between them.